These T cell receptor beta chains were read from a single sample in a study of vaccination effects on CD4 cells after COVID-19. Sequencing was performed with immunoSEQ multiplex PCR; in TCRdb, only in-frame clones are kept and a portion is missing. The table includes under 30,000 clones, over 60% detected once. The antigens for these receptors are not known. The starting material was CD4+ T cells from PBMCs cultured with HCoV-NL63 spike peptides, obtained before COVID-19 vaccination. These receptors all come from a human donor who received a COVID-19 vaccine. The CDR3 runs from the conserved cysteine through the conserved F or W. The D gene is left open where the match is weak. Rows may omit the clone size; those that give it use once, few, many or a size class.

TRBJ2-2,NA,NA,TRBV19,TGTGCCAGTAGTATAAGACAGACGAACACCGGGGAGCTGTTTTTT,CASSIRQTNTGELFF
TRBJ1-1,NA,NA,TRBV9,TGTGCCAGCAGCCTCACTATGAACACTGAAGCTTTCTTT,CASSLTMNTEAFF
TRBJ2-7,once,NA,TRBV19,TGTGCCAGTAGTATGCTTCTTAAGGGGGAAGCGGACAGACTCTACGAGCAGTACTTC,CASSMLLKGEADRLYEQYF
TRBJ2-5,NA,NA,TRBV18,TGTGCCAGCTCACCTCCGGGCCAAGAGACCCAGTACTTC,CASSPPGQETQYF
TRBJ2-7,NA,TRBD2,TRBV30,TGTGCCTGGAGCCTAGCGGGGTCCTACGAGCAGTACTTC,CAWSLAGSYEQYF
TRBJ2-2,few,TRBD2,TRBV29-1,TGCAGCATCACTAGCGGGGGTTCGTACGGGGAGCTGTTTTTT,CSITSGGSYGELFF
TRBJ2-7,NA,TRBD2,TRBV19,TGTGCCAGTAGTATCTGGACTAGCGGGAGGACCTACGAGCAGTACTTC,CASSIWTSGRTYEQYF
TRBJ2-1,NA,NA,TRBV4-2,TGTGCCTTCGCTTTAGATATGGGCAATGAGCAGTTCTTC,CAFALDMGNEQFF
TRBJ1-5,NA,TRBD1,TRBV30,TGTGCCTGGAGAGACAGGGGCCACAATCAGCCCCAGCATTTT,CAWRDRGHNQPQHF
TRBJ2-1,NA,TRBD2,TRBV3-1/TRBV3-2,TGTGCCAGCAGCCAAATGAACGCGGGGGGGCGTTTGTATGAGCAGTTCTTC,CASSQMNAGGRLYEQFF
TRBJ1-2,NA,TRBD1,TRBV30,TGTGCCTGGAGTCCCGACAGGGGGCTAGGAGGCTACACCTTC,CAWSPDRGLGGYTF
TRBJ2-1,NA,TRBD2,TRBV6-6,TGTGCCAGCAGTTACCCGGGACTAGCGGACGACAATGAGCAGTTCTTC,CASSYPGLADDNEQFF
TRBJ1-1,NA,NA,TRBV11-2,TGTGCCAGCAGCCCCAGGGTATGGGGGCGCAAAGGTACTGAAGCTTTCTTT,CASSPRVWGRKGTEAFF
TRBJ1-2,NA,TRBD1,TRBV19,TGTGCCAGTAGTATCAGTACAGGGGAATCCCCTCGCTATGGCTACACCTTC,CASSISTGESPRYGYTF
TRBJ2-5,once,NA,TRBV5-1,TGCGCCAGCAGCCCCGGACCCAAGAGGGAAGAGACCCAGTACTTC,CASSPGPKREETQYF
TRBJ2-1,NA,TRBD2,TRBV6-2/TRBV6-3,TGTGCCAGCAGTTGGTCAGGGGCGGTCAGACTAGCGCTCAATGAGCAGTTCTTC,CASSWSGAVRLALNEQFF
TRBJ1-4,NA,NA,TRBV2,TGTGCCAGCAGTGAGATGCCGGGATCAACTAATGAAAAACTGTTTTTT,CASSEMPGSTNEKLFF
TRBJ1-4,NA,NA,TRBV28,TGTGCCAGCAGCCAAAAGGGTTTGGGTAATGAAAAACTGTTTTTT,CASSQKGLGNEKLFF
TRBJ2-1,NA,NA,TRBV7-8,TGTGCCAGCAGCTCCTATGGGCGCTCCTACAATGAGCAGTTCTTC,CASSSYGRSYNEQFF
TRBJ1-5,NA,NA,TRBV12-3/TRBV12-4,TGTGCCAGCAGCCTTAAAAGCAATCAGCCCCAGCATTTT,CASSLKSNQPQHF
TRBJ2-2,NA,NA,TRBV15,TGTGCCACCAGCAGAGGAGCTGGACCCTTCGGGGAGCTGTTTTTT,CATSRGAGPFGELFF
TRBJ1-6,NA,NA,TRBV25-1,TGTGCCAGCAGTGAAGGTCGGGGGGGCTACTATAATTCACCCCTCCACTTT,CASSEGRGGYYNSPLHF
TRBJ2-7,NA,TRBD2,TRBV3-1/TRBV3-2,TGTGCCAGCAGCCAAGCCGTGGCGGGGGGGCTCTCCTACGAGCAGTACTTC,CASSQAVAGGLSYEQYF
TRBJ2-5,NA,NA,TRBV3-1/TRBV3-2,TGTGCCAGCGGAGAAAGACAGGTTCTACAAGAGACCCAGTACTTC,CASGERQVLQETQYF
TRBJ2-7,NA,NA,TRBV6-6,TGTGCCAGCAGACTCGGTGGGGCGGACGAGCAGTACTTC,CASRLGGADEQYF
TRBJ2-5,few,NA,TRBV14,TGTGCCAGCAGCCAAGATCGGTTGGGGACTTACCAAGAGACCCAGTACTTC,CASSQDRLGTYQETQYF
TRBJ2-7,once,NA,TRBV5-4,TGTGCCAGCAGCTTGCAAGGGAAAACCTACGAGCAGTACTTC,CASSLQGKTYEQYF
TRBJ1-5,NA,NA,TRBV9,TGTGCCAGCAGCGTGGGGTATTCTAATCAGCCCCAGCATTTT,CASSVGYSNQPQHF
TRBJ2-2,NA,NA,TRBV24-1,TGTGCCCCCAACGGGGAGGATGGCGGGGAGCTGTTTTTT,CAPNGEDGGELFF
TRBJ2-5,NA,TRBD1,TRBV13,TGTGCCAGCAGCGAATCCGGGACAGGGGTTCGAGGGAGAGAGGCCCAGTACTTC,CASSESGTGVRGREAQYF
TRBJ2-7,NA,TRBD1,TRBV5-1,TGCGCCAGCAGCTTGGGACAGGGGTCCTACGAGCAGTACTTC,CASSLGQGSYEQYF
TRBJ1-2,NA,TRBD1,TRBV13,TGTGCCAGCAGCTCGGGAGGGGACAGGGGACCATATGGCTACACCTTC,CASSSGGDRGPYGYTF
TRBJ2-3,NA,NA,TRBV5-5,TGTGCCAGCAGCTATCGGGACAACACAGATACGCAGTATTTT,CASSYRDNTDTQYF
TRBJ2-1,NA,TRBD2,TRBV9,TGTGCCAGCAGCGTAGTTACGGGAGGGGACTCCTACAATGAGCAGTTCTTC,CASSVVTGGDSYNEQFF
TRBJ2-7,once,TRBD2,TRBV6-5,TGTGCCAGTGGGGGAGGGACTTATTACGAGCAGTACTTC,CASGGGTYYEQYF
TRBJ1-3,once,NA,TRBV5-8,TGTGCCAGCAGCTTGGAACGGTTAACTCACTCTGGAAACACCATATATTTT,CASSLERLTHSGNTIYF